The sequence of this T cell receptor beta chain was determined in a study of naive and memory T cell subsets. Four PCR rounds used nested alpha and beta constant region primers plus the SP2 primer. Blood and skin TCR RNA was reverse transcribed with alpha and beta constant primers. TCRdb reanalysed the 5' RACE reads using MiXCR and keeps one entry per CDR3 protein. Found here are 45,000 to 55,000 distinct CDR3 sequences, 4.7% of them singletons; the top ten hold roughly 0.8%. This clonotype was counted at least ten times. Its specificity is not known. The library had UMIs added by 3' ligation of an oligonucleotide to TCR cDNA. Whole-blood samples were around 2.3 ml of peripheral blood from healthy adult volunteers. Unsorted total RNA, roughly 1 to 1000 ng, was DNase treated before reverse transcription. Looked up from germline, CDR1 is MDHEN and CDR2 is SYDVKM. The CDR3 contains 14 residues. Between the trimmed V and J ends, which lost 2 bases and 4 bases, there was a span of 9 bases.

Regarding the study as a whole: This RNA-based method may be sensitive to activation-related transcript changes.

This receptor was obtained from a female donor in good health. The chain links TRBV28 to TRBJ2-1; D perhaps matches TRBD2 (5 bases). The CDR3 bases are TGTGCCAGCAGTTTAAACGGGGATTACAATGAGCAGTTCTTC. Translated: CASSLNGDYNEQFF.